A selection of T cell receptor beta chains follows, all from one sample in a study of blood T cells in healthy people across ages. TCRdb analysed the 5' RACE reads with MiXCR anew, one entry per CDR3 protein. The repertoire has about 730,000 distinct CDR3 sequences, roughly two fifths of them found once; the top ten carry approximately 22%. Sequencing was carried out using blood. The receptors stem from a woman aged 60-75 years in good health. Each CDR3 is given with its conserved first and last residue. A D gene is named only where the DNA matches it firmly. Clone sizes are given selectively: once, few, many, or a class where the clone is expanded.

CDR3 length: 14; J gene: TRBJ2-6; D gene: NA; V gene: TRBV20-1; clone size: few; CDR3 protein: CSAPHPSGANVLTF; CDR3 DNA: TGCAGTGCCCCCCACCCATCTGGGGCCAACGTCCTGACTTTC
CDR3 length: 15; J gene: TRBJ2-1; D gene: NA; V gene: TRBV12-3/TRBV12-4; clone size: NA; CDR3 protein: CASSLGRDLGDEQFF; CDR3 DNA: TGTGCCAGCAGCTTGGGACGGGACCTTGGCGATGAGCAGTTCTTC
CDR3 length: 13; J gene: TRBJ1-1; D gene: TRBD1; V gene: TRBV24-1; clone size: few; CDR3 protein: CAVREGANTEAFF; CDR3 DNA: TGTGCCGTTCGAGAGGGGGCAAACACTGAAGCTTTCTTT
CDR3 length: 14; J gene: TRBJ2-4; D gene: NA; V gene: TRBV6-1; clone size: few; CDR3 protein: CASSEALAKNIQYF; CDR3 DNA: TGTGCCAGCAGTGAAGCCTTAGCCAAAAACATTCAGTACTTC
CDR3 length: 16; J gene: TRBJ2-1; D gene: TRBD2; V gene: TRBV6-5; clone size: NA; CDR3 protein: CASSYRGTSGSDEQFF; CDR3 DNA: TGTGCCAGCAGTTACCGGGGGACTAGCGGGAGTGATGAGCAGTTCTTC
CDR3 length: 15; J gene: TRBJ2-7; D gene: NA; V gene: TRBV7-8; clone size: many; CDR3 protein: CASSIRLVGKYEQYF; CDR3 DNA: TGTGCCAGCAGCATACGGCTCGTCGGTAAATACGAGCAGTACTTC
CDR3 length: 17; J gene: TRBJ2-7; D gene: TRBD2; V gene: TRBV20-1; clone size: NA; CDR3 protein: CSARVTGGLAGGGEQYF; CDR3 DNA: TGCAGTGCTAGAGTAACAGGGGGACTAGCGGGGGGTGGCGAGCAGTACTTC
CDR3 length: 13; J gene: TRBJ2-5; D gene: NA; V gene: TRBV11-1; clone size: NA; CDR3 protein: CASGLAREETQYF; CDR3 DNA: TGTGCCAGCGGCTTAGCCAGGGAAGAGACCCAGTACTTC
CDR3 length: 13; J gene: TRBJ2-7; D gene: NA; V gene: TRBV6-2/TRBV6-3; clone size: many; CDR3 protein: CASSYVQGHEQYF; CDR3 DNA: TGTGCCAGCAGTTACGTCCAGGGCCACGAGCAGTACTTC
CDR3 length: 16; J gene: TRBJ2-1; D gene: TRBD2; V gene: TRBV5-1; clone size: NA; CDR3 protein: CASSASTSGPYNVQFF; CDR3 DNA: TGCGCCAGCAGCGCATCGACTAGCGGGCCCTACAATGTGCAGTTCTTC
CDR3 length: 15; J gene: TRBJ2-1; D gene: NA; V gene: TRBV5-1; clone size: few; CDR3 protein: CASSLLQGRSGEQFF; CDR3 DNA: TGCGCCAGCAGCCTACTCCAGGGGAGGTCGGGTGAGCAGTTCTTC
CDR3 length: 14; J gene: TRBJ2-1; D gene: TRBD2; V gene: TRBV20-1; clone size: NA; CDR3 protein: CSASRTSAYNEQFF; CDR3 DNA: TGCAGTGCCAGCCGGACTAGCGCCTACAATGAGCAGTTCTTC
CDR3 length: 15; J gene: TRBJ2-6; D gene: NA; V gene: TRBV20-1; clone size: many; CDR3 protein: CSAPPTSSGANVLTF; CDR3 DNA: TGCAGTGCTCCGCCGACCAGCTCTGGGGCCAACGTCCTGACTTTC
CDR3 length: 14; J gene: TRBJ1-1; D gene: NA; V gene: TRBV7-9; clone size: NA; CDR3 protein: CASSLNRRNTEAFF; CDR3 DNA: TGTGCCAGCAGTTTAAACCGGAGAAACACTGAAGCTTTCTTT
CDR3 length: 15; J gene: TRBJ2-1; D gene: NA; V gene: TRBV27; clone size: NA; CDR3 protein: CASRRYGETYNEQFF; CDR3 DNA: TGTGCCAGCCGACGTTACGGGGAGACCTACAATGAGCAGTTCTTC
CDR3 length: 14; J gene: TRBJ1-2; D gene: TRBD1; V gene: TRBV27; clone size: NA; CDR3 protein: CASSSPGQGFRYTF; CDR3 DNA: TGTGCCAGCAGTTCACCGGGACAGGGGTTTCGCTACACCTTC
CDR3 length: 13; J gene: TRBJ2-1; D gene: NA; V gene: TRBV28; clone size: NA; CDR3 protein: CASSLLAVNGQFF; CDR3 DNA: TGTGCCAGCAGTTTATTGGCAGTCAATGGGCAGTTCTTC
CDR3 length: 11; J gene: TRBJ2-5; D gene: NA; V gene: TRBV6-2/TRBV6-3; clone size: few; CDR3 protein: CAVRFQETQYF; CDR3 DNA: TGTGCCGTCAGATTTCAAGAGACCCAGTACTTC
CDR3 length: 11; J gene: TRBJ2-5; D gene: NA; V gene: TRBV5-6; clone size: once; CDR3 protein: CASSSGPQQYF; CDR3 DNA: TGTGCCAGCAGCTCGGGGCCTCAGCAGTACTTC
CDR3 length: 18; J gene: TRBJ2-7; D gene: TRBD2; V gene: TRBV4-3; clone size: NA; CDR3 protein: CASSQGQSLAGGGNEQYF; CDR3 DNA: TGCGCCAGCAGCCAAGGTCAATCGCTAGCGGGGGGAGGCAATGAGCAGTACTTC
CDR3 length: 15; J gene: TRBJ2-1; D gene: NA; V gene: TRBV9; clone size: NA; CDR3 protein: CASSLTADSYNEQFF; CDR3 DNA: TGTGCCAGCAGCCTGACAGCAGACTCCTACAATGAGCAGTTCTTC
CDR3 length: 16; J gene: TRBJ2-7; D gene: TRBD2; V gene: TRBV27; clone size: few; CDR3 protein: CASSSGRAGVMYEQYF; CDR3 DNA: TGTGCCAGCAGTTCGGGGCGGGCGGGAGTAATGTACGAGCAGTACTTC
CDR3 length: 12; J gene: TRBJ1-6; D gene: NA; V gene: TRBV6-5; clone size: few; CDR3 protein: CASRRSNSPLHF; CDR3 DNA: TGTGCCAGCAGGAGAAGTAATTCACCCCTCCACTTT
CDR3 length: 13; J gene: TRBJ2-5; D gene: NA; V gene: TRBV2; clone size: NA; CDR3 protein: CASRLRGWETQYF; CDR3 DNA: TGTGCCAGCAGGCTACGGGGGTGGGAGACCCAGTACTTC
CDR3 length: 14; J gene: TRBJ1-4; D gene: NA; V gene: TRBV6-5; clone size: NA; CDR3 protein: CASREQSHNEKLFF; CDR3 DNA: TGTGCCAGCAGGGAACAGAGCCACAATGAAAAACTGTTTTTT
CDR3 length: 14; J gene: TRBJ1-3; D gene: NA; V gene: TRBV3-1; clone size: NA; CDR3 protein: CASSQPDGRNTIYF; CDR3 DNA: TGTGCCAGCAGTCAACCTGACGGACGAAACACCATATATTTT
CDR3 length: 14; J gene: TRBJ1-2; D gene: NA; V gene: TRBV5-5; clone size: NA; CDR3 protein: CASSLGEALGGYTF; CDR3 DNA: TGTGCCAGCAGCTTGGGAGAAGCCCTTGGAGGCTACACCTTC
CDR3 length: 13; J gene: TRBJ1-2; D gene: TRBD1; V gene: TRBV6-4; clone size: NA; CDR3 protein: CASSTETGYGYTF; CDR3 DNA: TGTGCCAGCAGTACCGAGACAGGGTATGGCTACACCTTC
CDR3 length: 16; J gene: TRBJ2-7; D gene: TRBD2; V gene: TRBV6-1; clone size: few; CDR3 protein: CASRKGLAGAIYEQYF; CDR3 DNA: TGTGCCAGCAGAAAGGGACTAGCGGGAGCCATCTACGAGCAGTACTTC
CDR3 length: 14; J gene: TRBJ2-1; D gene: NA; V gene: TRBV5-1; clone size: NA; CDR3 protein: CASSLSTTDNEQFF; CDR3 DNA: TGCGCCAGCAGCTTGAGTACTACCGACAATGAGCAGTTCTTC
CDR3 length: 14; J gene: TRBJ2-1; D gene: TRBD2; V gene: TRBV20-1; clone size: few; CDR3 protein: CSASLAGVINEQFF; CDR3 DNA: TGCAGTGCTAGCCTTGCGGGAGTGATAAATGAGCAGTTCTTC
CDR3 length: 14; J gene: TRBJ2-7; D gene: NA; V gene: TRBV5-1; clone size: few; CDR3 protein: CASSLALQGYEQYF; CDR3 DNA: TGCGCCAGCAGCTTGGCTCTCCAGGGTTACGAGCAGTACTTC
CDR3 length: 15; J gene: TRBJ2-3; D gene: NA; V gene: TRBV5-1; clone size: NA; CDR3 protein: CASSGGTGGPDTQYF; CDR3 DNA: TGCGCCAGCAGCGGAGGAACGGGTGGGCCAGATACGCAGTATTTT
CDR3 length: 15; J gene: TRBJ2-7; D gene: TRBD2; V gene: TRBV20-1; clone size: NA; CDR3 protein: CSARDSGGALYEQYF; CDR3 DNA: TGCAGTGCTAGAGATAGCGGGGGGGCCTTATACGAGCAGTACTTC
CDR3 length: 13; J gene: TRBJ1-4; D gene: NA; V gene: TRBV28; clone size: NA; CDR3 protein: CASNGRRGEKLFF; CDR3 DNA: TGTGCCAGCAATGGCCGGCGGGGTGAAAAACTGTTTTTT
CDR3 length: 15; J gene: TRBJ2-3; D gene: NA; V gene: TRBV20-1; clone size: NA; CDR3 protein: CSARGGVVSTDTQYF; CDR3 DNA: TGCAGTGCTAGGGGGGGCGTGGTTAGCACAGATACGCAGTATTTT
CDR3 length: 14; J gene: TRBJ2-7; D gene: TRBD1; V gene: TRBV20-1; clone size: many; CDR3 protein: CSASPPGQDYEQYF; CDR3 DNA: TGCAGTGCTAGTCCCCCGGGACAGGACTACGAGCAGTACTTC
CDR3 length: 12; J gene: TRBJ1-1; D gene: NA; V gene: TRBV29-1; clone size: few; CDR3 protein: CSVVRQNTEAFF; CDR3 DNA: TGCAGCGTTGTCAGACAGAACACTGAAGCTTTCTTT
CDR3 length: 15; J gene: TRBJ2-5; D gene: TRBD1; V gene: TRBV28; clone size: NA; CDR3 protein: CASTQTGVGRETQYF; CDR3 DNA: TGTGCCAGCACCCAGACAGGGGTGGGCAGAGAGACCCAGTACTTC
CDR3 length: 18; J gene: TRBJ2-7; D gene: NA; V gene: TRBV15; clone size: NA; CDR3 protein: CATSRDFSGDLSSYEQYF; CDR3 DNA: TGTGCCACCAGCAGAGATTTTTCGGGCGACTTAAGCTCCTACGAGCAGTACTTC
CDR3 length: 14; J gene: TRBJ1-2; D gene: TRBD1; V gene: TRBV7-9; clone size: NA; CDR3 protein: CASSLAAGDSGYTF; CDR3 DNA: TGTGCCAGCAGCTTAGCCGCAGGGGACAGTGGCTACACCTTC
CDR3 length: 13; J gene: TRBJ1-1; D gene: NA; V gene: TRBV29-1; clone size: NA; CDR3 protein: CSVDRGSNTEAFF; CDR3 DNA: TGCAGCGTTGATCGCGGATCGAACACTGAAGCTTTCTTT
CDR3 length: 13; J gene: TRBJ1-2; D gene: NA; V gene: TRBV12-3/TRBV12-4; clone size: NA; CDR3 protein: CASTLGLDYGYTF; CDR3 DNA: TGTGCCAGCACTCTAGGATTGGACTATGGCTACACCTTC
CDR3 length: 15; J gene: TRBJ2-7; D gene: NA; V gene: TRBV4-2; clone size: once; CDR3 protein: CASSQNAGFSYEQYF; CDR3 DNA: TGTGCCAGCAGCCAAAATGCGGGGTTCTCCTACGAGCAGTACTTC
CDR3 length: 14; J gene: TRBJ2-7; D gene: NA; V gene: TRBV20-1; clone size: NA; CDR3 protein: CSAAPVSGSDEQYF; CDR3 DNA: TGCAGTGCAGCTCCCGTCAGTGGGTCCGACGAGCAGTACTTC
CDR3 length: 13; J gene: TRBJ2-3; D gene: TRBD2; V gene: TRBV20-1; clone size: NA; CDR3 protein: CSALSPSGDTQYF; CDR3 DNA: TGCAGTGCCCTTTCGCCTAGCGGGGATACGCAGTATTTT
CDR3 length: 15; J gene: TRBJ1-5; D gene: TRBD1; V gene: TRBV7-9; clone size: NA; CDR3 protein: CASSPYTGVNQPQHF; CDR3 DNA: TGTGCCAGCAGCCCATATACAGGGGTAAATCAGCCCCAGCATTTT
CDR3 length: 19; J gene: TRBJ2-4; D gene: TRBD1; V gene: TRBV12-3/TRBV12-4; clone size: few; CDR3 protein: CASSLKRSGGVLAKNIQYF; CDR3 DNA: TGTGCCAGCAGTTTAAAGAGGTCAGGGGGCGTACTAGCCAAAAACATTCAGTACTTC
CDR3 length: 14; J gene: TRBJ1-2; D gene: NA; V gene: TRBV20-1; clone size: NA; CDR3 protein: CSARGGAQNYGYTF; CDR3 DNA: TGCAGTGCCCGGGGGGGGGCGCAGAACTATGGCTACACCTTC
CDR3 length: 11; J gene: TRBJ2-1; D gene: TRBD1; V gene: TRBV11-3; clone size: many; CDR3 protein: CATRQGDEQFF; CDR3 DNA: TGTGCCACCCGACAGGGGGACGAGCAGTTCTTC
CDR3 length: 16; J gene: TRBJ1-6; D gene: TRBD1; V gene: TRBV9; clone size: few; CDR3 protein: CASSARGQPYNSPLHF; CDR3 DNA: TGTGCCAGCAGCGCCCGGGGACAGCCCTATAATTCACCCCTCCACTTT
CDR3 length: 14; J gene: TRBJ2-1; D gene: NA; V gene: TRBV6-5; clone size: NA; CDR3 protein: CASRNTGGENEQFF; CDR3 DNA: TGTGCCAGCAGAAACACGGGGGGCGAGAATGAGCAGTTCTTC
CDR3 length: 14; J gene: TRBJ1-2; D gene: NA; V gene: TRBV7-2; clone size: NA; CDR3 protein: CASSLASGGYGYTF; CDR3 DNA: TGTGCCAGCAGCTTAGCGTCGGGAGGCTATGGCTACACCTTC
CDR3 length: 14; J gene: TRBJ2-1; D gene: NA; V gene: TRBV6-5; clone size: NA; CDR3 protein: CASTERASYNEQFF; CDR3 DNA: TGTGCCAGCACCGAGCGGGCCTCCTACAATGAGCAGTTCTTC